This T cell receptor (beta chain) was profiled in a study of cytomegalovirus exposure and HLA in healthy donors. The primer mix had 60 Vbeta and 13 Jbeta primers. TCRdb's copy holds only in-frame clones and misses some; the assay was immunoSEQ multiplex PCR. Found here are under 200,000 clones, around 81% of them singletons; the top ten hold about 1.9%. CDR3 size: 16 residues. The V end was cut by 3 bases, the J end by 0 bases, with 12 bases between. CDR1 GTSNPN and CDR2 SVGIG come from the germline V gene (reference sequence). In this sample, this clone is medium-sized. These donors, healthy bone marrow donors, were studied.

This receptor was identified in a man aged 25-45 years in good health and CMV-seronegative. Sequenced material: PBMCs. The chain couples TRBV30 to TRBJ2-6, with a tentative D call TRBD2 (6 bases). CDR3 residues: CAWSGGGISGANVLTF. For the CDR3, the DNA is TGTGCCTGGAGCGGGGGTGGAATCTCTGGGGCCAACGTCCTGACTTTC.